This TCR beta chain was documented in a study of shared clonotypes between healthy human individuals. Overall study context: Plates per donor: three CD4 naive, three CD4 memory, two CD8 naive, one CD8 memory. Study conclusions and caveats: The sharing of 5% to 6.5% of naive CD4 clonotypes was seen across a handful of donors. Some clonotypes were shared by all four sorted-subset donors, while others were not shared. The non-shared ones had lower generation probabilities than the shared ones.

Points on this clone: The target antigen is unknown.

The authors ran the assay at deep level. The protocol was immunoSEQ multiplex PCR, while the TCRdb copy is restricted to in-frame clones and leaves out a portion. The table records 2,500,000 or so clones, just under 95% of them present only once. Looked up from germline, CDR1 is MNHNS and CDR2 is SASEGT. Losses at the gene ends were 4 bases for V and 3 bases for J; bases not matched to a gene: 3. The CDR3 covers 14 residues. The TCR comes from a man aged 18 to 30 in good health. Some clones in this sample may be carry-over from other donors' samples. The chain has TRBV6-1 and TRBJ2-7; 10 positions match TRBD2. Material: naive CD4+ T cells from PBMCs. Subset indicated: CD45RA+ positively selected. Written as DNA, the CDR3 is TGTGCCAGCAGTGGTACTAGCGGGATCTACGAGCAGTACTTC. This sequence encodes CASSGTSGIYEQYF.